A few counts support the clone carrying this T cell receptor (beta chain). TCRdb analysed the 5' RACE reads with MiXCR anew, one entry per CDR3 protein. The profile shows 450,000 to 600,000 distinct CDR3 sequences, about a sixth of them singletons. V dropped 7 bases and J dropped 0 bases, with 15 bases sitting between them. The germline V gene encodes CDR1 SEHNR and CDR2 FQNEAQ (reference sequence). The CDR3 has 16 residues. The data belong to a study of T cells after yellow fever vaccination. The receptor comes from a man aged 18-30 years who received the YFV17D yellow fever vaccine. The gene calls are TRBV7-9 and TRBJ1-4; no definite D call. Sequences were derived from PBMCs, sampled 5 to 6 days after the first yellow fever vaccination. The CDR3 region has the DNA TGTGCCAGCACCGGGGAGGCTGGGGCAACTAATGAAAAACTGTTTTTT. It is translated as CASTGEAGATNEKLFF.